This T cell receptor (beta chain) comes out of a study of metastatic and nonmetastatic thyroid tumors. Study overall: For malignant and benign thyroid patients, tumor or nodule tissue and blood were the sources whose repertoires were compared. General study results and limits: When malignant thyroid tumors were compared with benign nodules, TCR beta diversity was reportedly significantly higher in the malignant tumors. This held in both blood and tumor samples.

Original analysis: Building a distant-metastasis classifier for papillary thyroid cancer drew on CDR3 differences across clinicopathological groups. TCRdb reprocessed the PCR reads using MiXCR. TCRdb, rather than the study authors, made the V and J calls. The table lists around 50,000 clones, 25% to 30% of them singletons, with approximately 15% in the top ten. This clone was detected many times. The antigen remains undetermined. Germline V gives CDR1 MDHEN, CDR2 SYDVKM. This CDR3 is built from 13 residues. Trimming took 4 bases from V and 1 from J, leaving 4 bases between them. Each patient came to thyroid surgery without any prior treatment (of any kind).

The sequence was collected from a female donor with papillary thyroid cancer or a benign thyroid nodule (not recorded which). Some clones in this sample may be carry-over from other donors' samples. V gene TRBV28 combines with J gene TRBJ2-2; no firm D call. The sample was blood. CDR3 DNA sequence: TGTGCCAGCAGTTCACAGAACACCGGGGAGCTGTTTTTT. This translates into CASSSQNTGELFF.